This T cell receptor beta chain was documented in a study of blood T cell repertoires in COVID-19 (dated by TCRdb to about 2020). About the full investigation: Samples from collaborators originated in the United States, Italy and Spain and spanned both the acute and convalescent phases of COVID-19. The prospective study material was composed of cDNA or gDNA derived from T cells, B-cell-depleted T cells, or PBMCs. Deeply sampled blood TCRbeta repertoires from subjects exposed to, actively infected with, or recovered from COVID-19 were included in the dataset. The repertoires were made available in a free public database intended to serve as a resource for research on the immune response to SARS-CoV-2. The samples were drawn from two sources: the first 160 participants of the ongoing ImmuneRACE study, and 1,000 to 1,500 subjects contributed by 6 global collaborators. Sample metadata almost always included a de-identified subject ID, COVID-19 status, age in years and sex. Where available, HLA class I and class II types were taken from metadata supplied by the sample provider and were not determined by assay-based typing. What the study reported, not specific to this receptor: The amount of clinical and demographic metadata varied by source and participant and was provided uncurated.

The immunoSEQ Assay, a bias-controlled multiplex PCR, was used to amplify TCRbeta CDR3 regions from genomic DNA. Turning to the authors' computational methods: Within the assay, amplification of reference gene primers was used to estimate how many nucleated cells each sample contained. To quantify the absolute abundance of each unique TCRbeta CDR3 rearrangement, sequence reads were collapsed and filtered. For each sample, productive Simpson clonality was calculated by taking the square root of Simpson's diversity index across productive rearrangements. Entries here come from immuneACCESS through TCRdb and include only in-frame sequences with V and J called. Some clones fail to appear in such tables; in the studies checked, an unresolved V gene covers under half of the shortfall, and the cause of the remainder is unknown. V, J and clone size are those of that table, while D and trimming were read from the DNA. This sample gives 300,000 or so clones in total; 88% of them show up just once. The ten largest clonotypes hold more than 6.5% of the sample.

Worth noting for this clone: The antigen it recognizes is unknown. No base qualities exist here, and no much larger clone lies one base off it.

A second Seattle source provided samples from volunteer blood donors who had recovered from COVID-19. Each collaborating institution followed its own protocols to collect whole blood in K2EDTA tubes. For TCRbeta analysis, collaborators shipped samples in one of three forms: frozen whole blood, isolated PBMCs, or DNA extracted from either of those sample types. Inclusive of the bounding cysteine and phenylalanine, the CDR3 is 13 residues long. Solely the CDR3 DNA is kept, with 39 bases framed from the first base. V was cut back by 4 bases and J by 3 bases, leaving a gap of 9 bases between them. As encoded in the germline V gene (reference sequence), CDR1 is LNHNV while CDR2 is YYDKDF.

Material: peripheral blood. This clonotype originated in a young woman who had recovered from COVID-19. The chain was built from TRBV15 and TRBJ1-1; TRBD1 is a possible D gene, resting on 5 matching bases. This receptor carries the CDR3 CATSKGTHTEAFF. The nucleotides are TGTGCCACCAGCAAGGGGACTCACACTGAAGCTTTCTTT.